This T cell receptor beta chain was retrieved from a study of shared clonotypes between healthy human individuals. Generated by immunoSEQ multiplex PCR, the TCRdb table keeps only in-frame clones and is missing some. The table records about 1.1 million clones, about 84% of them present only once. V shed 3 bases and J shed 5 bases, with 17 bases lying between them. Germline V gene data show CDR1 as SGHRS and CDR2 as YFSETQ. This CDR3 is 15 amino acids long. This clone was seen only a few times. The sample was memory CD4+ T cells from PBMCs. Subset specified: CD45RA-negative fraction. J is TRBJ1-2 and V is TRBV5-1; D ambiguous. This TCR was sampled from a man aged 18 to 29 in good health. Some clones in this sample may be carry-over from other donors' samples. The CDR3, as DNA: TGCGCCAGCAGCTATGGGAACGTTGGGGAGTATGGCTACACCTTC. Translating gives CASSYGNVGEYGYTF.